This TCR beta chain was profiled in a study of read filtering for tumor transcriptome and immune sequencing. Every patient had bone marrow sampled while the disease was active. From 300 to 400 ng of RNA, a library with molecular barcoded alpha/delta and beta/gamma adaptors was made. TCRdb called the reads again in MiXCR, with one record for every CDR3 protein. Of tens of thousands of distinct CDR3 sequences in the sample, approximately 12% are singletons; the top ten hold 30% to 45%. This clonotype was picked up many times. Germline CDR1 is SGHAT and CDR2 is FQNNGV. This CDR3 comprises 12 residues. V gave up 8 bases and J gave up 7 bases, with 11 bases separating them.

The TCR comes from a donor at least 40 years old with multiple myeloma. The specimen sequenced was a population of CD138-negative cells sorted from bone marrow. This chain connects TRBV11-2 to TRBJ2-2; TRBD2 might be the D (5 bases). CDR3 sequence (DNA): TGTGCCAGCCGGGGAAGCGTCGGGGAGCTGTTTTTT. Translated, it gives CASRGSVGELFF.